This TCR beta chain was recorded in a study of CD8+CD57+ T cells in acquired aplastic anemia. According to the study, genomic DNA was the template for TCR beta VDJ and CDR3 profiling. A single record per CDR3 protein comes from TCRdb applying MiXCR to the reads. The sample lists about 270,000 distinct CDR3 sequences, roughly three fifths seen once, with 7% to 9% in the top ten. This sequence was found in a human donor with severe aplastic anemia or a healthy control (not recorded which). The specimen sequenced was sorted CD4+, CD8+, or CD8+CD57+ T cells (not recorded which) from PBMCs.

The DNA for the CDR3 is TGTGCCAGCAGCTTGGGTTGGAATGGCTACACCTTC. It specifies CASSLGWNGYTF. The rearrangement joins TRBV5-4 to TRBJ1-2; D gene unclear. Germline lookup yields CDR1 SGHNT and CDR2 YYREEE (reference sequence). With 0 bases removed from V and 6 bases from J, the gap between germline ends came to 6 bases. This CDR3 contains 12 residues.